The table lists the clone carrying this T cell receptor beta chain with a count of one. The CDR3 is 16 residues long. The V end lost 6 bases, the J end lost 0 bases, and 18 bases lay between the germline ends. The use of a sample-barcoded 5' primer and a J-beta primer mix characterized a second PCR of roughly 6 to 11 cycles. TCRdb used MiXCR to reprocess the 5' RACE reads, holding one entry per CDR3 protein. Among roughly 800,000 distinct CDR3 sequences listed, roughly 64% were seen once. The entry originates in a study of blood T cells in healthy people across ages. Sequencing input: blood. This chain joins TRBV12-3 or TRBV12-4 and TRBJ2-7; a possible D gene is TRBD2 (6 bases). The sequence came from a man aged 25-45 years in good health. Here the CDR3 reads CASSSSGGSDSYEQYF. As DNA, the CDR3 is TGTGCCAGCAGCTCCTCCGGGGGTAGCGACTCCTACGAGCAGTACTTC.